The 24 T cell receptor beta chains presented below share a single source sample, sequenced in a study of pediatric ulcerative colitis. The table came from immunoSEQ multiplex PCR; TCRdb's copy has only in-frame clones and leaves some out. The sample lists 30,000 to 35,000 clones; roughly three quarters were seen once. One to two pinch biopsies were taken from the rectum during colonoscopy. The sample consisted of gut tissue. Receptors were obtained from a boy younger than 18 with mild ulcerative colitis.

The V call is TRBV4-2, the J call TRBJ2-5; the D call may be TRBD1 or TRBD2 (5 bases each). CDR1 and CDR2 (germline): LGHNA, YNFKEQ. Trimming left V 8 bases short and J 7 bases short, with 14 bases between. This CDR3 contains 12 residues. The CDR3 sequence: CASRRGVGTQYF. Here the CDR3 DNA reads TGTGCCAGCCGTCGAGGGGTCGGGACCCAGTACTTC.

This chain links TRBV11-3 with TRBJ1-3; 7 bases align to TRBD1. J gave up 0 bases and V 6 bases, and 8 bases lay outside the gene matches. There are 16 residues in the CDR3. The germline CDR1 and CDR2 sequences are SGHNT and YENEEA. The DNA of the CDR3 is TGTGCCAGCAGTTCGACCCGGGACAGCTCTGGAAACACCATATATTTT. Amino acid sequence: CASSSTRDSSGNTIYF.

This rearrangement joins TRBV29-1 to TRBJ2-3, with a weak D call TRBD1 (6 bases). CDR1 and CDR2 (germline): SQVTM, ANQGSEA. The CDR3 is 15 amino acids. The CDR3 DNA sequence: TGCATCATACATCCAGGGACACCACCGGTGGATACGCAGTATTTT. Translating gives CIIHPGTPPVDTQYF.

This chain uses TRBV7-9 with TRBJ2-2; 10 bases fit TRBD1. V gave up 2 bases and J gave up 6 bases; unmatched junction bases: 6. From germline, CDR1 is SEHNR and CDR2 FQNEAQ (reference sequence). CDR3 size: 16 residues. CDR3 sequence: CASSLWGQGRSGELFF. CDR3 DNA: TGTGCCAGCAGCTTATGGGGACAGGGGAGATCCGGGGAGCTGTTTTTT.

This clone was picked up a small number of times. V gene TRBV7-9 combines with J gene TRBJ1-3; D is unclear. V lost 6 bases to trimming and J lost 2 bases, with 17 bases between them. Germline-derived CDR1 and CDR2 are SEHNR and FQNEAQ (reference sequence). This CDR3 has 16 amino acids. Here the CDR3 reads CASSPGPPGAGNTIYF. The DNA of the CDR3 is TGTGCCAGCAGTCCCGGACCGCCCGGCGCTGGAAACACCATATATTTT. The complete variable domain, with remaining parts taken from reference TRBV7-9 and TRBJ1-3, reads DTGVSQNPRHKITKRGQNVTFRCDPISEHNRLYWYRQTLGQGPEFLTYFQNEAQLEKSRLLSDRFSAERPKGSFSTLEIQRTEQGDSAMYLCASSPGPPGAGNTIYFGEGSWLTVV.

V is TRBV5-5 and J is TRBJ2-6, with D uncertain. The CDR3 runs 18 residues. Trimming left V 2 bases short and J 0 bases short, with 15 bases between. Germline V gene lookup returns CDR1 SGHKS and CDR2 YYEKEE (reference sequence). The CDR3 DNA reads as TGTGCCAGCAGCTTTGTCCTCATGCTGTCCTCTGGGGCCAACGTCCTGACTTTC. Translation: CASSFVLMLSSGANVLTF.

CDR3 region: CAWTPGHLNTEAFF. The CDR3 DNA sequence: TGTGCCTGGACCCCGGGACACCTGAACACTGAAGCTTTCTTT. This chain connects TRBV30 to TRBJ1-1; possibly TRBD1 for D (6 bases). The V and J ends lost 4 bases and 0 bases respectively, with 12 bases between them. The CDR3 runs to 14 residues. CDR1 GTSNPN and CDR2 SVGIG come from the germline V gene (reference sequence). Complete variable domain (other parts from reference TRBV30 and TRBJ1-1): SQTIHQWPATLVQPVGSPLSLECTVEGTSNPNLYWYRQAAGRGLQLLFYSVGIGQISSEVPQNLSASRPQDRQFILSSKKLLLSDSGFYLCAWTPGHLNTEAFFGQGTRLTVV.

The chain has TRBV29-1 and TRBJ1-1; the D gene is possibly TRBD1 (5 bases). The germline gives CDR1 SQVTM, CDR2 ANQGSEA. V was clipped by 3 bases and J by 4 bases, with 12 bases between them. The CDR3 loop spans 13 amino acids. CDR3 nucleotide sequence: TGCAGCGTTGAGGGCAGGGAGGGCACTGAAGCTTTCTTT. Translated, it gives CSVEGREGTEAFF. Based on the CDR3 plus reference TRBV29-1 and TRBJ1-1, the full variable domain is SAVISQKPSRDICQRGTSLTIQCQVDSQVTMMFWYRQQPGQSLTLIATANQGSEATYESGFVIDKFPISRPNLTFSTLTVSNMSPEDSSIYLCSVEGREGTEAFFGQGTRLTVV.

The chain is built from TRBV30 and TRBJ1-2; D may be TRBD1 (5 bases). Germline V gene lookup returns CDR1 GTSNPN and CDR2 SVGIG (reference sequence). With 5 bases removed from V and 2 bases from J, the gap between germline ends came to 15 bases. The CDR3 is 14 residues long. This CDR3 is CAWAPGGWNYGYTF. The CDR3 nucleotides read TGTGCCTGGGCCCCCGGGGGGTGGAACTATGGCTACACCTTC.

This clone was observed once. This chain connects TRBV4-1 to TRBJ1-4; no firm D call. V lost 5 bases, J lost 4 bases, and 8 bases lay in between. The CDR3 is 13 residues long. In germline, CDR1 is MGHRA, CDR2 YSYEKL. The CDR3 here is CASSAEVNEKLFF. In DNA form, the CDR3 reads TGCGCCAGCAGCGCAGAGGTTAATGAAAAACTGTTTTTT.

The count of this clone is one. CDR3 nucleotides: TGTGCCAGCAGTTTCCAGGGCAGAGACGAGCAGTACTTC. This sequence encodes CASSFQGRDEQYF. The chain is built from TRBV27 and TRBJ2-7; TRBD1 might be the D (5 bases). Germline V gene lookup returns CDR1 MNHEY and CDR2 SMNVEV (reference sequence). CDR3 size: 13 residues. Trimming cost V 3 bases and J 5 bases, with 11 bases left between them.

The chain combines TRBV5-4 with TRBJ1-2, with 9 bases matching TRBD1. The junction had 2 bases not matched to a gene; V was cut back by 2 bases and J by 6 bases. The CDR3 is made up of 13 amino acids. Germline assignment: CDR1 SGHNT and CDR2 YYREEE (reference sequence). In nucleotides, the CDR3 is TGTGCCAGCAGCTTACAGGGGGCGAATGGCTACACCTTC. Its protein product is CASSLQGANGYTF. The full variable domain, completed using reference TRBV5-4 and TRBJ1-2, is ETGVTQSPTHLIKTRGQQVTLRCSSQSGHNTVSWYQQALGQGPQFIFQYYREEENGRGNFPPRFSGLQFPNYSSELNVNALELDDSALYLCASSLQGANGYTFGSGTRLTVV.

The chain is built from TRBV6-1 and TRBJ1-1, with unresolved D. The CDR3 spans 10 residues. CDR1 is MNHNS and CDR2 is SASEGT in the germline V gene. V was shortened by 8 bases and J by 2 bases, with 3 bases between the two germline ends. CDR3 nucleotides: TGTGCCAGCCTAAACACTGAAGCTTTCTTT. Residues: CASLNTEAFF.

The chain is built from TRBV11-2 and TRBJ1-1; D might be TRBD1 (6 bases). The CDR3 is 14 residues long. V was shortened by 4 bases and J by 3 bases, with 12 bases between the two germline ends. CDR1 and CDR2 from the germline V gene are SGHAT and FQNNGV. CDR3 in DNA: TGTGCCAGCAGCTCCCAATGGGGGCACACTGAAGCTTTCTTT. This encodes CASSSQWGHTEAFF.

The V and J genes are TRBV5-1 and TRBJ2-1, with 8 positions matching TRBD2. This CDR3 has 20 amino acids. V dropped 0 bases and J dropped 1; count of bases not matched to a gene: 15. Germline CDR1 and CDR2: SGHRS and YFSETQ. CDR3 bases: TGCGCCAGCAGCTTGGCGGACGGCTCCGGGAGGGTGACTTCCTACAATGAGCAGTTCTTC. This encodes CASSLADGSGRVTSYNEQFF.

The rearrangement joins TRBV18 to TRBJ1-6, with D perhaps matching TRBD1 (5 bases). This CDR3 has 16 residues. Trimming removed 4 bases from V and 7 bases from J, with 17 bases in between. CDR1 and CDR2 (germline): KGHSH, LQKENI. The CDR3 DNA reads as TGTGCCAGCTCACGGGGGTACCCAGTGTGGAATTCACCCCTCCACTTT. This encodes CASSRGYPVWNSPLHF.

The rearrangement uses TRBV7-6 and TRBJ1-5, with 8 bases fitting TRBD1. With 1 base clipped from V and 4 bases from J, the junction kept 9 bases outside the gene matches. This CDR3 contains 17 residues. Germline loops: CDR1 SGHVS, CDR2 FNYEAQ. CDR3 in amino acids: CASSLGPGQEPNQPQHF. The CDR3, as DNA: TGTGCCAGCAGCTTAGGGCCGGGACAGGAGCCTAATCAGCCCCAGCATTTT.

CDR3 in amino acids: CASSLAGDQPQHF. In nucleotides, the CDR3 is TGTGCCAGCAGCTTAGCGGGGGATCAGCCCCAGCATTTT. V and J are TRBV7-9 and TRBJ1-5; weak D call: TRBD1 (5 bases). The V and J ends lost 0 bases and 5 bases respectively, with 5 bases between them. This CDR3 has 13 residues. Looked up from germline, CDR1 is SEHNR and CDR2 is FQNEAQ (reference sequence).

CDR3 protein: CASSESRGFRDEQFF. DNA for the CDR3: TGTGCCAGCAGTGAATCGCGGGGCTTTAGGGATGAGCAGTTCTTC. This chain links TRBV6-1 with TRBJ2-1, with TRBD2 as a possible D gene (6 bases). The CDR3 totals 15 residues. V lost 2 bases to trimming and J lost 8 bases, with 16 bases between them. Germline assignment: CDR1 MNHNS and CDR2 SASEGT.

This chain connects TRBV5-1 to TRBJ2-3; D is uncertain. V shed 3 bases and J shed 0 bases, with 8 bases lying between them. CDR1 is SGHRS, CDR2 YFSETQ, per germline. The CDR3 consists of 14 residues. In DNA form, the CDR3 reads TGCGCCAGCAGCTACTTCGGGAGCACAGATACGCAGTATTTT. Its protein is CASSYFGSTDTQYF.

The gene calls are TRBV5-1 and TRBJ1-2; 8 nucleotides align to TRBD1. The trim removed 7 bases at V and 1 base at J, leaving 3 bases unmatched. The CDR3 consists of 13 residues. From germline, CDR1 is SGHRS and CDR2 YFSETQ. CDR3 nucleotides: TGCGCCAGCGGAGACAGGGGTAACTATGGCTACACCTTC. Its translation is CASGDRGNYGYTF. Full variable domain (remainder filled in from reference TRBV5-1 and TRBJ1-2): KAGVTQTPRYLIKTRGQQVTLSCSPISGHRSVSWYQQTPGQGLQFLFEYFSETQRNKGNFPGRFSGRQFSNSRSEMNVSTLELGDSALYLCASGDRGNYGYTFGSGTRLTVV.

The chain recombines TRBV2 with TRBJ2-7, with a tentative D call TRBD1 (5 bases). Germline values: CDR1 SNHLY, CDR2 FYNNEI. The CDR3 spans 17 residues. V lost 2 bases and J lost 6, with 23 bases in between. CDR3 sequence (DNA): TGTGCCAGCAGTGAATTCCGTCCAGGGTGGGCTAAAGGCGAGCAGTACTTC. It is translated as CASSEFRPGWAKGEQYF.

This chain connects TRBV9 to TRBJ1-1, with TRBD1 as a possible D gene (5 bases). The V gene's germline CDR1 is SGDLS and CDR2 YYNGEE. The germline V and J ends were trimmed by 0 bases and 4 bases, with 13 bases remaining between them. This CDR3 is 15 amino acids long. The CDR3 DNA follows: TGTGCCAGCAGCGTAGGGGGCCTAAGGGGCACTGAAGCTTTCTTT. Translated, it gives CASSVGGLRGTEAFF.

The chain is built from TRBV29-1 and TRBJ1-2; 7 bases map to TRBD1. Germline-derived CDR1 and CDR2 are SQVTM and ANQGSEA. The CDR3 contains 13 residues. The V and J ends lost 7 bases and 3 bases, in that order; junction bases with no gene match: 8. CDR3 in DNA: TGCAGCGCTCGAACAGGGGCCCACTATGGCTACACCTTC. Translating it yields CSARTGAHYGYTF.